One sample yielded the 20 T cell receptor beta chains listed below, sequenced in a study of T cell responses to AZD1222 COVID-19 vaccine (dated by TCRdb to the early 2020s). Library construction relied on the immunoSEQ multiplex PCR assay. TCRdb re-hosts the immuneACCESS table, in-frame sequences only. Its copies lack some clones; in the studies checked, an unresolved V gene accounts for under half of them, and the cause for the rest is not known. The sample table shows about 140,000 clones, and around 84% are seen once. The biggest ten clones account for roughly 4.3% of the sample. The sample's time point label is to be understood as: baseline before first vaccination. The sequencing used peripheral blood, collected on day 0 of AZD1222 vaccination. The receptors stem from an adult in good health.

This chain connects TRBV19 to TRBJ2-7, with 10 bases matching TRBD1. CDR3 size: 15 residues. V was clipped by 7 bases and J by 0 bases; unmatched bases: 6. Germline values: CDR1 LNHDA, CDR2 SQIVND (reference sequence). CDR3 sequence: CASKGRTGGSYEQYF. DNA for the CDR3: TGTGCCAGTAAGGGTAGGACAGGGGGCTCCTACGAGCAGTACTTC. The variable domain in full, completed from reference TRBV19 and TRBJ2-7, reads DGGITQSPKYLFRKEGQNVTLSCEQNLNHDAMYWYRQDPGQGLRLIYYSQIVNDFQKGDIAEGYSVSREKKESFPLTVTSAQKNPTAFYLCASKGRTGGSYEQYFGPGTRLTVT.

The V and J genes are TRBV19 and TRBJ1-5; 7 bases line up with TRBD1. V shed 4 bases, J shed 5 bases, and the junction held 11 bases outside the gene matches. Looked up from germline, CDR1 is LNHDA and CDR2 is SQIVND (reference sequence). The CDR3 totals 16 residues. The CDR3 is CASSSLGQGGDQPQHF. The CDR3 region has the DNA TGTGCCAGTAGTAGTCTCGGTCAGGGGGGTGATCAGCCCCAGCATTTT.

The CDR3 spells CASSYSVGEQYF. For the CDR3, the DNA is TGTGCCAGCAGCTACAGTGTCGGCGAGCAGTACTTC. The chain carries TRBV7-9 and TRBJ2-7, with D unclear. The CDR3 totals 12 residues. Germline CDR1 SEHNR, CDR2 FQNEAQ (reference sequence). Trimming removed 4 bases from V and 6 bases from J, with 10 bases in between.

This chain links TRBV10-3 with TRBJ2-6; unclear D gene. The CDR3 is 14 residues long. Trimming cost V 4 bases and J 2 bases, with 6 bases left between them. Germline V gene sequence: CDR1 ENHRY, CDR2 SYGVKD. The CDR3 bases are TGTGCCATCAGTGCGGAGACTGGGGCCAACGTCCTGACTTTC. Its translation: CAISAETGANVLTF.

V is TRBV28 and J is TRBJ1-2; D is possibly TRBD1 (6 bases). This CDR3 has 14 residues. Deletions cut 2 bases from V and 4 bases from J, with 11 bases between. CDR1 MDHEN and CDR2 SYDVKM come from the germline V gene. The CDR3 loop reads CASSLKGQFYGYTF. In DNA, the CDR3 is TGTGCCAGCAGTTTAAAAGGACAGTTCTATGGCTACACCTTC.

V usage is TRBV11-2 and J usage is TRBJ1-1; TRBD1 might be the D (5 bases). Trimming shortened V by 4 bases and J by 3 bases, and 15 bases separated the two germline ends. The length of the CDR3 is 15 residues. Germline-derived CDR1 and CDR2 are SGHAT and FQNNGV. DNA for the CDR3: TGTGCCAGCAGCTCAGGACAAGCACTACACACTGAAGCTTTCTTT. This codes for CASSSGQALHTEAFF.

This clone was detected once. The V and J genes are TRBV11-2 and TRBJ2-7, with a weak D call TRBD1 (5 bases). This CDR3 has 13 residues. V lost 3 bases and J lost 2, with 8 bases in between. The germline V gene has CDR1 SGHAT and CDR2 FQNNGV. Here the CDR3 DNA reads TGTGCCAGCAGCTTGGGGCAGACCTACGAGCAGTACTTC. It codes for CASSLGQTYEQYF.

The DNA of the CDR3 is TGTGCCAGCAGTAGAACGCTCCAGGGTTTGGGAGGGTCACCCCTCCACTTT. It encodes CASSRTLQGLGGSPLHF. The rearrangement links TRBV28 to TRBJ1-6; perhaps TRBD1 as D (5 bases). The CDR3 has 17 residues. Germline CDR1 is MDHEN and CDR2 is SYDVKM. V was cut by 5 bases and J by 10 bases, with 24 bases left in between. The full variable domain, rest sourced from reference TRBV28 and TRBJ1-6, is DVKVTQSSRYLVKRTGEKVFLECVQDMDHENMFWYRQDPGLGLRLIYFSYDVKMKEKGDIPEGYSVSREKKERFSLILESASTNQTSMYLCASSRTLQGLGGSPLHFGNGTRLTVT.

V usage is TRBV11-3 and J usage is TRBJ2-1; D is perhaps TRBD1 (5 bases). Per the germline V gene, CDR1 is SGHNT and CDR2 is YENEEA. V was trimmed by 5 bases and J by 1 base, leaving 9 bases between them. CDR3 length equals 14 residues. The CDR3 reads CASSRGRSYNEQFF. The CDR3 bases are TGTGCCAGCAGCAGGGGAAGGTCCTACAATGAGCAGTTCTTC.

The chain couples TRBV11-1 to TRBJ2-2; D may match TRBD1 or TRBD2 (5 bases each). CDR3 length equals 14 residues. Germline values: CDR1 SGHAT, CDR2 FQDESV (reference sequence). V shed 5 bases and J shed 5 bases, with 12 bases lying between them. The CDR3: CASSVTGGTGELFF. The CDR3 bases are TGTGCCAGCAGCGTCACAGGAGGAACCGGGGAGCTGTTTTTT.

This sequence joins TRBV3-1 (or the pseudogene TRBV3-2) and TRBJ2-7, with 9 bases aligning to TRBD2. With 5 bases clipped from V and 3 bases from J, the junction kept 5 bases outside the gene matches. CDR1 is LGHDT and CDR2 is YNNKEL in the germline V gene (reference sequence). This CDR3 comprises 14 residues. The CDR3, as DNA: TGTGCCAGCAGCAGGAGCGGGGGGAACTACGAGCAGTACTTC. The encoded protein is CASSRSGGNYEQYF.

The CDR3 protein is CASSFGQHEAFF. The CDR3 region has the DNA TGTGCCAGCAGTTTCGGACAGCATGAAGCTTTCTTT. The genes are TRBV12-3 or TRBV12-4 and TRBJ1-1, with a tentative D call TRBD1 (6 bases). This CDR3 is 12 amino acids long. V lost 3 bases to trimming and J lost 7 bases, with 9 bases between them.

V and J are TRBV5-5 and TRBJ1-6, with unresolved D. The ends were cut back, 2 bases at V and 10 bases at J, with 22 bases in the middle. The germline V gene encodes CDR1 SGHKS and CDR2 YYEKEE (reference sequence). The CDR3 has 17 amino acids. The DNA of the CDR3 is TGTGCCAGCAGCTTACGTCCGCATCCAGGAGCGGGATCACCCCTCCACTTT. Amino acids: CASSLRPHPGAGSPLHF.

The rearrangement uses TRBV19 and TRBJ1-5; maybe TRBD1 (5 bases). The CDR3 loop spans 16 amino acids. V was pared by 5 bases and J by 6 bases, with 20 bases between. Germline V lookup: CDR1 LNHDA, CDR2 SQIVND (reference sequence). The CDR3, as DNA: TGTGCCAGTAGTGCCGGGACTCAGGGCGGCGGTCAGCCCCAGCATTTT. Residues: CASSAGTQGGGQPQHF.

The chain combines TRBV5-1 with TRBJ2-5; D is unresolved. The CDR3 contains 12 residues. Deletions cut 0 bases from V and 1 base from J, with 1 base between. CDR1 SGHRS and CDR2 YFSETQ come from the germline V gene. The CDR3 spells CASSLVQETQYF. CDR3 bases: TGCGCCAGCAGCTTGGTCCAAGAGACCCAGTACTTC.

The chain recombines TRBV6-1 with TRBJ1-4; D is ambiguous. Trimming pared 2 bases from V and 8 bases from J, leaving 6 bases between. This CDR3 region has 12 residues. Looked up from germline, CDR1 is MNHNS and CDR2 is SASEGT. The CDR3 spells CASSERNEKLFF. The CDR3 nucleotides are TGTGCCAGCAGTGAACGGAACGAAAAACTGTTTTTT.

The chain joins TRBV9 to TRBJ1-5, with unresolved D. V was shortened by 4 bases and J by 5 bases, with 16 bases between the two germline ends. The CDR3 contains 15 residues. Germline CDR1 reads SGDLS; CDR2 reads YYNGEE. Here the CDR3 DNA reads TGTGCCAGCAGCTCAGAGAGCTCTGGAGATCAGCCCCAGCATTTT. It encodes CASSSESSGDQPQHF.

This clone was seen only a few times. In DNA form, the CDR3 reads TGCAGCGTAGAGGGGACAGGGGGCCGGACTGAAGCTTTCTTT. Protein product: CSVEGTGGRTEAFF. The chain carries TRBV29-1 and TRBJ1-1; TRBD1 aligns across 12 bases. V was clipped by 6 bases and J by 5 bases; unmatched bases: 7. CDR1 and CDR2 (germline): SQVTM, ANQGSEA. The CDR3 runs to 14 residues.

The rearrangement uses TRBV5-5 and TRBJ2-3; possibly TRBD1 for D (5 bases). Germline V gene sequence: CDR1 SGHKS, CDR2 YYEKEE (reference sequence). This CDR3 is 13 amino acids long. V dropped 4 bases and J dropped 5 bases, with 11 bases sitting between them. The CDR3: CASSQGPRDTQYF. DNA of the CDR3: TGTGCCAGCAGCCAGGGCCCGAGAGATACGCAGTATTTT.

The chain uses TRBV19 and TRBJ1-4; weak D call: TRBD1 (6 bases). This CDR3 region has 14 residues. The germline V gene has CDR1 LNHDA and CDR2 SQIVND (reference sequence). Trimming removed 7 bases at V and 0 bases at J, with 9 bases between. CDR3 residues: CASNGQTTNEKLFF. In DNA form, the CDR3 reads TGTGCCAGTAACGGACAGACAACTAATGAAAAACTGTTTTTT.